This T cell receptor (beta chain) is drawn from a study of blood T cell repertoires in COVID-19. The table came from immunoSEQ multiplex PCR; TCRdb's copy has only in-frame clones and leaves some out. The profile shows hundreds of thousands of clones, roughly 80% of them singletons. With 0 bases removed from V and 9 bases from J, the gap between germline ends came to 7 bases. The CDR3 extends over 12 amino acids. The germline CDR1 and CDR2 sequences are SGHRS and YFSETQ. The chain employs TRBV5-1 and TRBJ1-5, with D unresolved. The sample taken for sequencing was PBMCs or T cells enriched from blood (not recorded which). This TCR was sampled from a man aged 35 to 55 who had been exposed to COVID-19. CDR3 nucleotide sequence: TGCGCCAGCAGCTTGGGGTTCGGGCCCCAGCATTTT. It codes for CASSLGFGPQHF.